The 18 T cell receptor beta chains given below trace back to one sample, sequenced in a study of T cells of healthy individuals. MiXCR, applied by TCRdb to the 5' RACE reads, yields one record per CDR3 protein. The data show some 82,000 distinct CDR3 sequences, about 5.5% seen once. These TCRs come from a female donor in good health.

J is TRBJ1-5 and V is TRBV7-9, with D uncertain. Germline CDR1 reads SEHNR; CDR2 reads FQNEAQ (reference sequence). The CDR3 runs to 16 residues. Between the trimmed V and J ends, which lost 5 bases and 6 bases, there was a span of 20 bases. The CDR3 region has the DNA TGTGCCAGCAGCGCCCAGCCCGTGGGATCCGGTCAGCCCCAGCATTTT. This gives the protein CASSAQPVGSGQPQHF.

CDR3 sequence reads: CSAVTSGSCGEQFF. CDR3 DNA: TGCAGTGCAGTGACTAGCGGGAGTTGTGGTGAGCAGTTCTTC. The genes are TRBV20-1 and TRBJ2-1, with TRBD2 identical over 12 bases. Trimming at V came to 6 bases and at J to 9 bases, leaving 9 bases not matched to a gene. CDR3 size: 14 residues. Germline V gene lookup returns CDR1 DFQATT and CDR2 SNEGSKA (reference sequence).

This clonotype has only a few counts. CDR3 protein: CASSQVRGRQFMNTEAFF. Written as DNA, the CDR3 is TGCGCCAGCAGCCAAGTCAGGGGGCGGCAATTCATGAACACTGAAGCTTTCTTT. The rearrangement links TRBV4-1 to TRBJ1-1; 8 nucleotides line up with TRBD1. The V segment lost 1 base and the J segment 0 bases; nucleotides outside the gene matches: 10. Germline CDR1 is MGHRA and CDR2 is YSYEKL. This CDR3 has 18 residues.

The V call is TRBV7-2, the J call TRBJ1-2, with D maybe TRBD1 (6 bases). The CDR3 covers 15 residues. Looked up from germline, CDR1 is SGHTA and CDR2 is FQGNSA. V was pared by 1 base and J by 1 base, with 10 bases between. In DNA form, the CDR3 reads TGTGCCAGCAGCTTAGGGGGGACATTTAACTATGGCTACACCTTC. It specifies CASSLGGTFNYGYTF.

This clonotype was counted at least ten times. The rearrangement uses TRBV4-3 and TRBJ2-1; 10 bases are shared with TRBD2. The CDR3 extends over 16 amino acids. V was pared by 0 bases and J by 9 bases, with 8 bases of the junction left unmatched. Germline values: CDR1 LGHNA, CDR2 YSLEER. The CDR3 sequence is CASSQEWLAGVGEQFF. The CDR3 bases are TGCGCCAGCAGCCAAGAGTGGCTAGCGGGAGTTGGTGAGCAGTTCTTC.

This clonotype was recorded at least ten times. The chain is built from TRBV29-1 and TRBJ2-3, with 10 bases that match TRBD2. V lost 6 bases and J lost 4; bases outside the gene matches: 7. The CDR3 has 14 amino acids. Germline V CDR1 and CDR2: SQVTM, ANQGSEA. CDR3 nucleotides: TGCAGCGTCCTTAGCGGGAGGTCAGCAGATACGCAGTATTTT. Its protein is CSVLSGRSADTQYF.

This clonotype has at least ten counts. The chain has TRBV2 and TRBJ2-2; D is unclear. This CDR3 comprises 12 residues. Trimming took off 3 bases at V and 7 bases at J, with 6 bases between the two ends. The germline V gene has CDR1 SNHLY and CDR2 FYNNEI. CDR3 bases: TGTGCCAGCAGTGAGGATGTCGGGGAGCTGTTTTTT. It yields the protein CASSEDVGELFF. The full variable domain, with the rest looked up from reference TRBV2 and TRBJ2-2, is EPEVTQTPSHQVTQMGQEVILRCVPISNHLYFYWYRQILGQKVEFLVSFYNNEISEKSEIFDDQFSVERPDGSNFTLKIRSTKLEDSAMYFCASSEDVGELFFGEGSRLTVL.

This clonotype was seen more than once but under ten times. V gene TRBV28 combines with J gene TRBJ1-5; D uncertain. The germline V gene encodes CDR1 MDHEN and CDR2 SYDVKM. This CDR3 has 13 amino acids. Trimming pared 6 bases from V and 5 bases from J, leaving 11 bases between. CDR3 coding DNA: TGTGCCAGCAGCCCCCCCACGGATCAGCCCCAGCATTTT. Encoded protein: CASSPPTDQPQHF.

A few counts support this clonotype. The CDR3 spells CASSTGQGIYGYTF. The CDR3 DNA reads TGTGCCAGTAGCACGGGACAGGGGATCTATGGCTACACCTTC. The chain joins TRBV19 to TRBJ1-2; 10 nucleotides line up with TRBD1. Germline CDR1 LNHDA, CDR2 SQIVND (reference sequence). With V trimmed by 6 bases and J by 4 bases, 5 bases remained unmatched. This CDR3 has 14 residues.

Many counts were recorded for this clonotype. The rearrangement links TRBV13 to TRBJ2-7, with 8 bases fitting TRBD2. Trimming took 1 base from V and 6 from J; bases not matched to a gene: 5. Germline CDR1 is PRHDT and CDR2 is FYEKMQ (reference sequence). The CDR3 has 14 residues. This CDR3 reads CASSLAGGPGEQYF. CDR3 DNA: TGTGCCAGCAGCTTAGCGGGAGGGCCGGGCGAGCAGTACTTC.

The DNA for the CDR3 is TGCAGTGCTAGGTCGAGCGGACACACCGGGGAGCTGTTTTTT. This codes for CSARSSGHTGELFF. The V call is TRBV20-1, the J call TRBJ2-2; possible D gene TRBD2, 5 bases. The CDR3 sequence is 14 residues long. V gave up 3 bases and J gave up 3 bases, with 11 bases separating them. From germline, CDR1 is DFQATT and CDR2 SNEGSKA (reference sequence).

In this sample, this clonotype turned up many times. The rearrangement joins TRBV6-2 or TRBV6-3 to TRBJ2-1; possible D gene TRBD2, 7 bases. CDR3 size: 15 residues. The V gene lost 2 bases and the J gene lost 4 bases, with 12 bases spanning the gap. CDR1 is MNHEY and CDR2 is SVGEGT in the germline V gene. The CDR3: CASSYEGGGYNEQFF. The DNA for the CDR3 is TGTGCCAGCAGTTACGAGGGAGGGGGATACAATGAGCAGTTCTTC.

This clonotype appeared many times. The rearrangement uses TRBV19 and TRBJ2-1, with 12 bases identical to TRBD2. Unmatched junction bases numbered 0, after V lost 2 bases and J lost 7 bases. The CDR3 covers 14 residues. Germline V gives CDR1 LNHDA, CDR2 SQIVND (reference sequence). In DNA, the CDR3 is TGTGCCAGTAGTATACTAGCGGGAGGGAATGAGCAGTTCTTC. Protein: CASSILAGGNEQFF.

This clonotype was seen many times. The CDR3 DNA is TGTGCCAGCAGCCAGGGGTCCGCAGGGGGAGGCTACGAGCAGTACTTC. It encodes CASSQGSAGGGYEQYF. V is TRBV14 and J is TRBJ2-7, with D tentatively TRBD1 (7 bases). CDR3 length: 16 amino acids. Between the trimmed V and J ends, which lost 3 bases and 3 bases, there was a span of 18 bases. Germline V gene data show CDR1 as SGHDN and CDR2 as FVKESK.

This clonotype was counted only a few times. The chain recombines TRBV3-1 with TRBJ2-7; TRBD2 aligns across 14 bases. The length of the CDR3 is 17 residues. Trimming took 8 bases from V and 2 from J; bases not matched to a gene: 11. Germline CDR1 reads LGHDT; CDR2 reads YNNKEL (reference sequence). The DNA for the CDR3 is TGTGCCAGCGCCCGACTAGCGGGAGGGCCCCAGCCCTACGAGCAGTACTTC. The encoded protein is CASARLAGGPQPYEQYF.

This clonotype was detected ten times or more. The chain employs TRBV6-1 and TRBJ2-7, with no clear D. The CDR3 covers 14 residues. Germline CDR1 reads MNHNS; CDR2 reads SASEGT. V was clipped by 3 bases and J by 0 bases, with 9 bases between them. This chain's CDR3 is CASSELGASYEQYF. The CDR3 DNA follows: TGTGCCAGCAGTGAGTTGGGTGCCTCCTACGAGCAGTACTTC.

Many counts were recorded for this clonotype. Here the CDR3 DNA reads TGTGCCAGCAGTGTCCAGGGGGGTCAGCCCCAGCATTTT. Translated, it gives CASSVQGGQPQHF. The V gene is TRBV6-5, the J gene TRBJ1-5; the match to TRBD1 covers 7 bases. The CDR3 contains 13 residues. Germline CDR1 and CDR2: MNHEY and SVGAGI. With V trimmed by 5 bases and J by 6 bases, 4 bases remained unmatched.

In its sample, this clonotype was seen many times. This rearrangement joins TRBV4-3 to TRBJ1-5; D not certain. The germline V gene encodes CDR1 LGHNA and CDR2 YSLEER. The CDR3 covers 15 residues. With 1 base removed from V and 6 bases from J, the gap between germline ends came to 13 bases. CDR3 DNA: TGCGCCAGCAGCCAAGGAATGGGTGAAAGTCAGCCCCAGCATTTT. This gives the protein CASSQGMGESQPQHF.